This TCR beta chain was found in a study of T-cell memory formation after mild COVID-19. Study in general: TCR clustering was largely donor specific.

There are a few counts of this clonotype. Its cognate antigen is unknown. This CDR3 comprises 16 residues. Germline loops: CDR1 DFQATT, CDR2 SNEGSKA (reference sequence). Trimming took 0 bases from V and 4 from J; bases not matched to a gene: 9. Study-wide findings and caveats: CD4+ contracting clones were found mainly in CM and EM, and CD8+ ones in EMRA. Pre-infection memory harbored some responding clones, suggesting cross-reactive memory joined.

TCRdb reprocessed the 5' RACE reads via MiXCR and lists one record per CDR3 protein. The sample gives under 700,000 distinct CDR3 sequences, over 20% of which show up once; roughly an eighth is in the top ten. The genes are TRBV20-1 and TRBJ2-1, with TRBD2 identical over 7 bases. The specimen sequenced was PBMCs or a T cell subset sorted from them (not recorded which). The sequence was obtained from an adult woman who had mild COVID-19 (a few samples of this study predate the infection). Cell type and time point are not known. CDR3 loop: CSARDPNRDYYNEQFF. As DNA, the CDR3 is TGCAGTGCTAGAGATCCCAACCGGGACTATTACAATGAGCAGTTCTTC.